This section outlines one T cell receptor (beta chain) sequence together with its context. Between the trimmed V and J ends, which lost 5 bases and 3 bases, there was a span of 11 bases. Per germline, CDR1 MDHEN and CDR2 SYDVKM. This CDR3 region has 13 residues. The entry originates in a study of blood T cell repertoires in COVID-19. In the authors' workflow: The authors estimated nucleated cell counts from reference gene primer amplification. Assay used: immunoSEQ multiplex PCR; TCRdb lists only in-frame clones, some missing. For V, J and clone size, that table is used; D and trimming come from the DNA. The sample lists tens of thousands of clones, about 81% occurring once.

Sample: peripheral blood. The receptor was derived from a human donor in a cohort sampled during active COVID-19. The chain employs TRBV28 and TRBJ2-7; D not resolved. CDR3 amino acids: CASSITRDYEQYF. The CDR3 DNA sequence: TGTGCCAGCAGTATTACGCGAGACTACGAGCAGTACTTC.